These 24 T cell receptor beta chains originate from one sample sequenced in a study of control samples from healthy donors and cancer patients. The repertoire was sequenced with immunoSEQ multiplex PCR; TCRdb's copy has only in-frame clones and lacks some. The data contain 150,000 to 200,000 clones, roughly 95% of them singletons. The specimen sequenced was blood. These TCRs come from a woman aged 25-40 years in good health.

This sequence joins TRBV27 and TRBJ1-5; unclear D gene. The germline gives CDR1 MNHEY, CDR2 SMNVEV (reference sequence). CDR3 length: 14 amino acids. Deletions cut 3 bases from V and 4 bases from J, with 10 bases between. The CDR3 here is CASSFGPSNQPQHF. CDR3 in DNA: TGTGCCAGCAGTTTTGGCCCCTCTAATCAGCCCCAGCATTTT.

Only one count was recorded for this clone. The genes are TRBV11-2 and TRBJ2-7; TRBD1 or TRBD2 may be the D gene (5 bases each). Germline V gene lookup returns CDR1 SGHAT and CDR2 FQNNGV. This CDR3 contains 14 residues. V shed 2 bases and J shed 3 bases, with 11 bases lying between them. Here the CDR3 reads CASSLLGRIYEQYF. DNA of the CDR3: TGTGCCAGCAGCTTACTGGGACGGATCTACGAGCAGTACTTC.

This chain joins TRBV28 and TRBJ2-7; D gene unclear. CDR1 and CDR2 (germline): MDHEN, SYDVKM. Trimming shortened V by 4 bases and J by 4 bases, and 5 bases separated the two germline ends. CDR3 size: 11 residues. For the CDR3, the DNA is TGTGCCAGCAGTTCCAGATACGAGCAGTACTTC. Its translation is CASSSRYEQYF.

This chain links TRBV27 with TRBJ2-7, with 10 bases identical to TRBD1. The trim removed 4 bases at V and 4 bases at J, leaving 10 bases unmatched. The CDR3 is made up of 16 amino acids. CDR1 is MNHEY, CDR2 SMNVEV, per germline (reference sequence). The CDR3 region has the DNA TGTGCCAGCAGTTCACCGGGACAGGGGATCGGGTACGAGCAGTACTTC. Its protein is CASSSPGQGIGYEQYF.

The V gene is TRBV18, the J gene TRBJ1-1; 7 bases are a match to TRBD1. The CDR3 has 16 residues. V dropped 3 bases and J dropped 5; count of bases not matched to a gene: 12. Per germline, CDR1 KGHSH and CDR2 LQKENI. The CDR3 DNA is TGTGCCAGCTCACCCCCAGGGGGTCTTGGGGGGACTGAAGCTTTCTTT. Protein: CASSPPGGLGGTEAFF. Filled out from reference TRBV18 and TRBJ1-1, the complete variable domain reads NAGVMQNPRHLVRRRGQEARLRCSPMKGHSHVYWYRQLPEEGLKFMVYLQKENIIDESGMPKERFSAEFPKEGPSILRIQQVVRGDSAAYFCASSPPGGLGGTEAFFGQGTRLTVV.

This clone has only one observation. This sequence joins TRBV29-1 and TRBJ1-1; D unclear. Germline CDR1 reads SQVTM; CDR2 reads ANQGSEA. CDR3 length: 14 residues. Trimming pared 4 bases from V and 0 bases from J, leaving 12 bases between. The CDR3 nucleotides read TGCAGCGTTGGTTTGGGGAAACTGAACACTGAAGCTTTCTTT. It yields the protein CSVGLGKLNTEAFF.

The genes are TRBV7-2 and TRBJ2-5; 12 nucleotides match TRBD2. The ends lost 5 bases at V and 2 bases at J; junction bases unmatched: 6. Germline V CDR1 and CDR2: SGHTA, FQGNSA. The CDR3 spans 16 residues. The CDR3 coding sequence is TGTGCCAGCAGCCCGAGACTAGCGGGAGCACAAGAGACCCAGTACTTC. It codes for CASSPRLAGAQETQYF.

This chain links TRBV6-6 with TRBJ2-7; weak D call: TRBD1 (5 bases). This CDR3 spans 13 amino acids. Germline assignment: CDR1 MNHNY and CDR2 SVGAGI (reference sequence). V was clipped by 2 bases and J by 2 bases, with 7 bases between them. The chain's CDR3 is CASSYDRAYEQYF. The CDR3 DNA sequence: TGTGCCAGCAGTTACGACAGAGCCTACGAGCAGTACTTC.

The J gene is TRBJ1-1, the V gene TRBV21-1; the table gives TRBD1 as D, unverified against the DNA. TRBV21-1 is noted as a pseudogene. This CDR3 has 14 residues. Here the CDR3 reads CATPSPGQGLEAFF. CDR3 bases: TGTGCCACTCCCTCCCCGGGACAGGGATTAGAAGCTTTCTTT.

About this clone itself: An end of the junction differs from the germline gene, which may be a read error. The rearrangement uses TRBV7-7 and TRBJ2-5; D call uncertain. CDR1 and CDR2 from the germline V gene are SSHAT and FNYEAQ (reference sequence). The CDR3 consists of 13 residues. The CDR3 is CASSLIFGETQYF. For the CDR3, the DNA is TGTGCTAGCAGCTTAATATTCGGGGAGACCCAGTACTTC.

The chain is built from TRBV30 and TRBJ1-2, with TRBD1 as a possible D gene (5 bases). CDR1 and CDR2 (germline): GTSNPN, SVGIG (reference sequence). The length of the CDR3 is 12 residues. V lost 2 bases to trimming and J lost 7 bases, with 11 bases between them. The CDR3 DNA is TGTGCCTGGAGTCCCGGGACTAGTGGCTACACCTTC. Its translation is CAWSPGTSGYTF.

The CDR3 region is CASSPIQGALGYTF. The CDR3 coding sequence is TGTGCCAGCAGCCCCATACAGGGGGCGCTTGGCTACACCTTC. The chain joins TRBV5-5 to TRBJ1-2, with 9 nucleotides matching TRBD1. V lost 4 bases and J lost 7; bases outside the gene matches: 8. The CDR3 sequence is 14 residues long. CDR1 and CDR2 from the germline V gene are SGHKS and YYEKEE (reference sequence).

The CDR3 DNA sequence: TGTGCCAGCAGGCCCTTTGGACTAGAAGAGACCCAGTACTTC. Its translation: CASRPFGLEETQYF. V and J are TRBV2 and TRBJ2-5, with 7 nucleotides matching TRBD2. The V gene end was trimmed by 6 bases and the J gene end by 3 bases; junction bases not matched to a gene: 7. The CDR3 has 14 residues. Per germline, CDR1 SNHLY and CDR2 FYNNEI.

The V gene is TRBV11-3, the J gene TRBJ2-1; D possibly uses TRBD1 or TRBD2 (5 bases each). V lost 5 bases and J 0 bases, leaving 11 bases between the germline ends. Germline loops: CDR1 SGHNT, CDR2 YENEEA. This CDR3 is built from 15 residues. Here the CDR3 reads CASSGTVGSYNEQFF. In DNA, the CDR3 is TGTGCCAGCAGCGGGACCGTTGGCTCCTACAATGAGCAGTTCTTC.

This chain joins TRBV7-9 and TRBJ2-7, with a weak D call TRBD1 (6 bases). V lost 6 bases to trimming and J lost 0 bases, with 12 bases between them. The CDR3 is 14 residues long. Germline CDR1 reads SEHNR; CDR2 reads FQNEAQ (reference sequence). This CDR3 is CASRAGVSSYEQYF. CDR3 coding DNA: TGTGCCAGCAGGGCAGGGGTAAGCTCCTACGAGCAGTACTTC.

The chain has TRBV28 and TRBJ1-1; D remains unclear. The CDR3 is made up of 12 amino acids. The germline gives CDR1 MDHEN, CDR2 SYDVKM. The V gene lost 4 bases and the J gene lost 5 bases, with 8 bases spanning the gap. The CDR3 spells CASSSRRTEAFF. For the CDR3, the DNA is TGTGCCAGCAGTTCCAGGCGGACTGAAGCTTTCTTT.

This clone has just one count. V usage is TRBV28 and J usage is TRBJ2-5; 7 positions agree with TRBD2. Germline V lookup: CDR1 MDHEN, CDR2 SYDVKM. The CDR3 totals 14 residues. V dropped 3 bases and J dropped 6; count of bases not matched to a gene: 7. The CDR3 region has the DNA TGTGCCAGCAGTTTGGGGGGGGAGCGGAAGACCCAGTACTTC. The encoded protein is CASSLGGERKTQYF.

This chain's CDR3 is CASSSLGVPNTGELFF. The CDR3 DNA reads TGTGCCAGCAGTTCACTGGGGGTGCCGAACACCGGGGAGCTGTTTTTT. The chain combines TRBV28 with TRBJ2-2, with D perhaps TRBD1 or TRBD2 (5 bases each). Per germline, CDR1 MDHEN and CDR2 SYDVKM. CDR3 length equals 16 residues. V was shortened by 4 bases and J by 0 bases, with 12 bases between the two germline ends.

The CDR3 coding sequence is TGTGCCAGCAGTTACCCCCTCGGGACTAGCAGTTACAATGAGCAGTTCTTC. It yields the protein CASSYPLGTSSYNEQFF. The chain has TRBV28 and TRBJ2-1; 9 bases fit TRBD2. The germline V gene has CDR1 MDHEN and CDR2 SYDVKM. J gave up 4 bases and V 4 bases, and 11 bases lay outside the gene matches. The CDR3 runs to 17 residues.

The chain has TRBV6-1 and TRBJ2-7, with TRBD2 matching over 7 bases. Germline trimming cut 1 base from V and 7 bases from J; bases unmatched to any gene: 7. Germline V CDR1 and CDR2: MNHNS, SASEGT. This CDR3 has 14 residues. The CDR3 DNA is TGTGCCAGCAGTGAAGTGGGAGGGCCCTGGGAGCAGTACTTC. The encoded protein is CASSEVGGPWEQYF.

V usage is TRBV6-5 and J usage is TRBJ2-7; TRBD2 matches at 9 bases. The CDR3 is 12 residues long. The ends lost 7 bases at V and 6 bases at J; junction bases unmatched: 4. CDR1 MNHEY and CDR2 SVGAGI come from the germline V gene. CDR3 amino acids: CASTGLAGEQYF. The CDR3 nucleotides read TGTGCCAGCACGGGACTAGCAGGCGAGCAGTACTTC.

This chain uses TRBV9 with TRBJ2-1; tentatively, D is TRBD2 (5 bases). The CDR3 has 14 residues. CDR1 and CDR2 (germline): SGDLS, YYNGEE. Trimming cost V 0 bases and J 4 bases, with 8 bases left between them. The CDR3 spells CASSVASTYNEQFF. CDR3 coding DNA: TGTGCCAGCAGCGTAGCTAGCACGTACAATGAGCAGTTCTTC.

This rearrangement joins TRBV28 to TRBJ1-5; the D is unclear. Germline V gene data show CDR1 as MDHEN and CDR2 as SYDVKM. The CDR3 has 12 residues. The germline V and J ends were trimmed by 4 bases and 3 bases, with 4 bases remaining between them. CDR3 in amino acids: CASSSDNQPQHF. The CDR3, as DNA: TGTGCCAGCAGTTCCGACAATCAGCCCCAGCATTTT.

The chain employs TRBV5-1 and TRBJ2-2; D may be TRBD2 (6 bases). V was shortened by 6 bases and J by 1 base, with 25 bases between the two germline ends. CDR3 size: 19 residues. Germline CDR1 reads SGHRS; CDR2 reads YFSETQ. CDR3 sequence: CASTLPPSLGRRNTGELFF. The CDR3 region has the DNA TGCGCCAGCACGCTGCCCCCCTCACTCGGGAGAAGGAACACCGGGGAGCTGTTTTTT.